This passage covers 30 T cell receptor beta chains from one sample sequenced in a study of CD8 T cells in ankylosing spondylitis (dated by TCRdb to about 2017). Library method: 5' RACE. The instrument given in TCRdb is Illumina HiSeq 2500. Clones were called with MiXCR by TCRdb after fastp trimmed the public reads at Q25, and only in-frame beta chains were retained. Records with the same CDR3 protein are collapsed into one entry carrying the most frequent genes and DNA. Present in this sample are about 400,000 distinct CDR3 sequences, around 20% of which were seen just once. The ten most abundant clones make up about an eighth of the sample. The material sequenced was blood, either unsorted or a sorted T cell fraction (not recorded which). These receptors all stem from a male donor with ankylosing spondylitis or in good health (not recorded which).

The CDR3 sequence: CASSYSRVDEQYF. The CDR3 bases are TGTGCCAGCAGTTACTCGAGGGTGGACGAGCAGTACTTC. The chain has TRBV6-5 and TRBJ2-7; the D gene is possibly TRBD2 (5 bases). The CDR3 loop spans 13 amino acids. The germline CDR1 and CDR2 sequences are MNHEY and SVGAGI. Between the trimmed V and J ends, which lost 0 bases and 5 bases, there was a span of 8 bases.

The chain links TRBV12-3 or TRBV12-4 to TRBJ1-2; a possible D gene is TRBD1 (6 bases). V was trimmed by 6 bases and J by 8 bases, leaving 16 bases between them. The CDR3 is 13 amino acids. The CDR3 DNA reads as TGTGCCAGCAGAGCTGGGGGGGCGGGAGGCTACACCTTC. Translating it yields CASRAGGAGGYTF.

The genes are TRBV6-1 and TRBJ2-1; TRBD2 agrees at 14 bases. The trim removed 4 bases at V and 3 bases at J, leaving 2 bases unmatched. This CDR3 is built from 16 residues. CDR1 is MNHNS, CDR2 SASEGT, per germline. The CDR3 loop reads CASSAGLAGDYNEQFF. CDR3 nucleotide sequence: TGTGCCAGCAGTGCGGGACTAGCGGGGGACTACAATGAGCAGTTCTTC.

This clonotype was seen only a few times. V is TRBV5-1 and J is TRBJ2-3, with 12 bases matching TRBD2. V dropped 2 bases and J dropped 4; count of bases not matched to a gene: 5. The CDR3 runs 16 residues. Germline CDR1 and CDR2: SGHRS and YFSETQ. The CDR3 DNA follows: TGCGCCAGCAGCTTTACTAGCGGGGGGCTGCCAGATACGCAGTATTTT. Translating it yields CASSFTSGGLPDTQYF.

This chain uses TRBV7-9 with TRBJ2-3, with D possibly matching TRBD2 (6 bases). This CDR3 is built from 16 residues. CDR1 and CDR2 (germline): SEHNR, FQNEAQ (reference sequence). The V end was cut by 7 bases, the J end by 6 bases, with 23 bases between. CDR3 DNA sequence: TGTGCCAGCACCTTGTCGGGGGAGCCCGTCGGCGATACGCAGTATTTT. This sequence encodes CASTLSGEPVGDTQYF.

A few counts support this clonotype. The chain combines TRBV25-1 with TRBJ2-7; D might be TRBD2 (5 bases). V was shortened by 0 bases and J by 3 bases, with 18 bases between the two germline ends. Germline lookup yields CDR1 MGHDK and CDR2 SYGVNS. This CDR3 region has 17 residues. The CDR3: CASSEYGKFTRVYEQYF. The CDR3 region has the DNA TGTGCCAGCAGTGAATACGGGAAATTTACTAGGGTCTACGAGCAGTACTTC.

There are a few counts of this clonotype. This sequence joins TRBV20-1 and TRBJ2-3, with 10 bases fitting TRBD2. Germline-derived CDR1 and CDR2 are DFQATT and SNEGSKA (reference sequence). CDR3 length: 14 residues. The CDR3 spells CSPHGLADTDTQYF. In DNA, the CDR3 is TGCAGCCCCCACGGACTAGCGGACACAGATACGCAGTATTTT.

This clonotype was picked up many times. This rearrangement joins TRBV12-3 or TRBV12-4 to TRBJ2-3; TRBD1 agrees at 7 bases. J lost 6 bases, V lost 3 bases, and 9 bases had no gene match. The CDR3 runs to 15 residues. The chain's CDR3 is CASSFLGQGDDTQYF. CDR3 DNA sequence: TGTGCCAGCAGTTTCCTGGGGCAGGGGGATGATACGCAGTATTTT.

V is TRBV7-9 and J is TRBJ2-1; D is possibly TRBD2 (5 bases). The CDR3 extends over 15 amino acids. V lost 2 bases, J lost 5 bases, and 13 bases lay in between. In germline, CDR1 is SEHNR, CDR2 FQNEAQ (reference sequence). DNA of the CDR3: TGTGCCAGCAGCTTATTGGACCTCGGGAACAATGAGCAGTTCTTC. The encoded protein is CASSLLDLGNNEQFF.

The CDR3 coding sequence is TGTGCCAGCAGCCCGACAGGGAGAGAGACCCAGTACTTC. Protein: CASSPTGRETQYF. This chain connects TRBV28 to TRBJ2-5; TRBD1 matches 7 bases. With V trimmed by 6 bases and J by 4 bases, 5 bases remained unmatched. The CDR3 runs to 13 residues. CDR1 and CDR2 from the germline V gene are MDHEN and SYDVKM.

This clonotype was counted a few times. The CDR3 coding sequence is TGTGCCAGCAGCGTTGAGCTAGGGACGGATAATTCACCCCTCCACTTT. Protein: CASSVELGTDNSPLHF. The chain carries TRBV9 and TRBJ1-6; D is possibly TRBD1 (5 bases). V was trimmed by 2 bases and J by 5 bases, leaving 14 bases between them. CDR1 and CDR2 from the germline V gene are SGDLS and YYNGEE. CDR3 length: 16 amino acids.

This clonotype occurred a few times. The V call is TRBV30, the J call TRBJ2-7; D gene unclear. The CDR3 contains 12 residues. V dropped 4 bases and J dropped 2 bases, with 9 bases sitting between them. Germline V gene sequence: CDR1 GTSNPN, CDR2 SVGIG (reference sequence). The CDR3 reads CAWIIDPYEQYF. Written as DNA, the CDR3 is TGTGCCTGGATCATCGACCCCTACGAGCAGTACTTC.

This clonotype was counted only a few times. This chain joins TRBV5-6 and TRBJ2-1; TRBD2 aligns across 8 bases. The junction had 10 bases not matched to a gene; V was cut back by 0 bases and J by 5 bases. The CDR3 loop spans 17 amino acids. CDR1 SGHDT and CDR2 YYEEEE come from the germline V gene. CDR3: CASSLEVSGGRDNEQFF. The DNA of the CDR3 is TGTGCCAGCAGCTTGGAGGTCTCGGGGGGGCGCGACAATGAGCAGTTCTTC.

The V gene is TRBV27, the J gene TRBJ1-2; 9 positions agree with TRBD1. CDR3 length: 16 residues. The V segment lost 5 bases and the J segment 12 bases; nucleotides outside the gene matches: 19. Germline loops: CDR1 MNHEY, CDR2 SMNVEV (reference sequence). The CDR3 here is CASSTPGGTGYFSHTF. The CDR3 bases are TGTGCCAGCAGTACCCCCGGGGGGACAGGGTATTTCAGCCACACCTTC.

V is TRBV4-1 and J is TRBJ2-2, with no clear D. Germline V gene lookup returns CDR1 MGHRA and CDR2 YSYEKL. The CDR3 loop spans 13 amino acids. V gave up 0 bases and J gave up 4 bases, with 3 bases separating them. CDR3 sequence reads: CASSQDVTGELFF. CDR3 nucleotide sequence: TGCGCCAGCAGCCAAGATGTCACCGGGGAGCTGTTTTTT.

This clonotype has a handful of counts. The chain combines TRBV7-8 with TRBJ1-3; D unresolved. Germline V gene data show CDR1 as SGHVS and CDR2 as FQNEAQ. V was shortened by 8 bases and J by 1 base, with 15 bases between the two germline ends. The CDR3 is made up of 15 amino acids. The CDR3 loop is CASSRGAHSGNTIYF. The CDR3 DNA follows: TGTGCCAGCTCCCGAGGCGCTCATTCTGGAAACACCATATATTTT.

This clonotype was recorded a few times. CDR3 region: CASSSRPTGDEQFF. Here the CDR3 DNA reads TGTGCCAGCAGCTCAAGACCTACCGGGGATGAGCAGTTCTTC. The rearrangement joins TRBV7-9 to TRBJ2-1; D is perhaps TRBD2 (5 bases). Between the trimmed V and J ends, which lost 4 bases and 8 bases, there was a span of 15 bases. Germline V gives CDR1 SEHNR, CDR2 FQNEAQ (reference sequence). The CDR3 totals 14 residues.

This sequence joins TRBV12-3 or TRBV12-4 and TRBJ1-2; perhaps TRBD1 as D (5 bases). With 6 bases removed from V and 0 bases from J, the gap between germline ends came to 14 bases. The CDR3 has 15 amino acids. This CDR3 is CASSLPDKPNYGYTF. In DNA, the CDR3 is TGTGCCAGCAGCCTTCCGGACAAGCCTAACTATGGCTACACCTTC.

This clonotype came up a few times. The chain is built from TRBV3-1 and TRBJ2-1, with TRBD2 as a possible D gene (6 bases). CDR3 length: 13 amino acids. Germline CDR1 LGHDT, CDR2 YNNKEL (reference sequence). Trimming stripped 4 bases from V and 8 bases from J, with 12 bases between. The CDR3 DNA is TGTGCCAGCAGCCCGGACTATGGGGATGAGCAGTTCTTC. Translation: CASSPDYGDEQFF.

The chain uses TRBV29-1 and TRBJ2-3, with 7 nucleotides matching TRBD1. With V trimmed by 7 bases and J by 1 base, 17 bases remained unmatched. This CDR3 comprises 17 residues. Germline loops: CDR1 SQVTM, CDR2 ANQGSEA. This chain's CDR3 is CSAQEFSGGWGTDTQYF. CDR3 in DNA: TGCAGCGCCCAAGAATTCTCAGGGGGATGGGGCACAGATACGCAGTATTTT.

The rearrangement joins TRBV11-2 to TRBJ1-1; D gene unclear. CDR1 and CDR2 (germline): SGHAT, FQNNGV. The CDR3 has 14 amino acids. Trimming took off 0 bases at V and 4 bases at J, with 9 bases between the two ends. Written as DNA, the CDR3 is TGTGCCAGCAGCTTAGAGGTAGTAGGCACTGAAGCTTTCTTT. It yields the protein CASSLEVVGTEAFF.

The genes are TRBV6-5 and TRBJ2-2; D not certain. V lost 5 bases and J lost 6, with 7 bases in between. This CDR3 region has 12 residues. The germline gives CDR1 MNHEY, CDR2 SVGAGI. The CDR3 DNA follows: TGTGCCAGCAGTCACATCCCCGGGGAGCTGTTTTTT. It codes for CASSHIPGELFF.

This clonotype was observed a few times. The chain has TRBV12-3 or TRBV12-4 and TRBJ2-1; a weak D match, TRBD1 (6 bases). V gave up 7 bases and J gave up 10 bases, with 11 bases separating them. The length of the CDR3 is 11 residues. CDR3 sequence (DNA): TGTGCCAGCACCCTAGGGGGAGAGCAGTTCTTC. The encoded protein is CASTLGGEQFF.

The chain uses TRBV4-2 and TRBJ2-1, with TRBD1 identical over 8 bases. The length of the CDR3 is 14 residues. After removal of 3 bases from V and 10 bases from J, the junction contained 8 bases not matched to a gene. CDR1 and CDR2 (germline): LGHNA, YNFKEQ. Here the CDR3 DNA reads TGTGCCAGCAGCCAGATAGACAGGGGAGGAGAGCAGTTCTTC. It codes for CASSQIDRGGEQFF.

The table lists this clonotype with many counts. The chain is built from TRBV12-3 or TRBV12-4 and TRBJ1-4; D ambiguous. The CDR3 covers 11 residues. Trimming took 6 bases from V and 4 from J, leaving 3 bases between them. Written as DNA, the CDR3 is TGTGCCAGCAGCCTTAATGAAAAACTGTTTTTT. Translation: CASSLNEKLFF.

The table lists this clonotype with a few counts. V usage is TRBV27 and J usage is TRBJ2-5; D is perhaps TRBD2 (5 bases). The CDR3 runs to 14 residues. Germline V CDR1 and CDR2: MNHEY, SMNVEV (reference sequence). V dropped 1 base and J dropped 5 bases, with 11 bases sitting between them. CDR3 DNA sequence: TGTGCCAGCAGTTTATTTAGTCCGGGGGAGACCCAGTACTTC. Residues: CASSLFSPGETQYF.

The chain links TRBV6-1 to TRBJ2-5; 8 nucleotides agree with TRBD2. The germline V gene encodes CDR1 MNHNS and CDR2 SASEGT. The junction had 6 bases not matched to a gene; V was cut back by 8 bases and J by 1 base. The CDR3 is 14 residues long. The chain's CDR3 is CASHLGGGQETQYF. The CDR3 nucleotides read TGTGCCAGCCACCTCGGGGGGGGCCAAGAGACCCAGTACTTC.

This clonotype was counted between two and nine times. V usage is TRBV10-1 and J usage is TRBJ2-7; 7 bases fit TRBD1. Germline V gene lookup returns CDR1 WNHNN and CDR2 SYGVQD (reference sequence). The CDR3 contains 15 residues. J gave up 4 bases and V 4 bases, and 10 bases lay outside the gene matches. CDR3 sequence: CASSAAQGSRYEQYF. The CDR3 nucleotides read TGCGCCAGCAGTGCTGCACAGGGGTCTCGGTACGAGCAGTACTTC.

The chain recombines TRBV7-9 with TRBJ2-1; TRBD1 or TRBD2 may be the D gene (6 bases each). V lost 0 bases to trimming and J lost 8 bases, with 17 bases between them. The CDR3 is 16 amino acids. Germline values: CDR1 SEHNR, CDR2 FQNEAQ (reference sequence). In DNA, the CDR3 is TGTGCCAGCAGCTTAGCGCGAGGGAACGGGGGCGATGAGCAGTTCTTC. Translated: CASSLARGNGGDEQFF.

The V call is TRBV6-5, the J call TRBJ2-3; perhaps TRBD2 as D (6 bases). Trimming stripped 2 bases from V and 2 bases from J, with 11 bases between. There are 15 residues in the CDR3. CDR1 MNHEY and CDR2 SVGAGI come from the germline V gene. The CDR3 DNA sequence: TGTGCCAGCAGTTACCTGCGGGGATTCACAGATACGCAGTATTTT. Protein: CASSYLRGFTDTQYF.